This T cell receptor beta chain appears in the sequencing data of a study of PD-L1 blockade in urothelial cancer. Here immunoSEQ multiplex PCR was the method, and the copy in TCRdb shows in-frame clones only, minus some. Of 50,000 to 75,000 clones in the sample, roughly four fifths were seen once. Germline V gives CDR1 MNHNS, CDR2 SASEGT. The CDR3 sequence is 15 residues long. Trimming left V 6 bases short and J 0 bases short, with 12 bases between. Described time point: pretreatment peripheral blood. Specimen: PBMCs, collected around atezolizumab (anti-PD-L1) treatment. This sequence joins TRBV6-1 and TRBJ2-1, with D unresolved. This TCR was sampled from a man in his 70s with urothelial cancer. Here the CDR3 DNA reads TGTGCCAGCAGGGTTGATAGAGGCTCCTACAATGAGCAGTTCTTC. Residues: CASRVDRGSYNEQFF.